This TCR beta chain is from a study of CD8+ T cells in alopecia areata. The V gene lost 3 bases and the J gene lost 11 bases, with 23 bases spanning the gap. From germline, CDR1 is MGHRA and CDR2 YSYEKL. This CDR3 has 15 residues. Sequencing used cDNA as its template, made by extracting RNA and reverse transcribing it. Using immunoSEQ multiplex PCR, the repertoire was profiled, and TCRdb retains in-frame clones only, with some absent. In the table there are 110,000 to 150,000 clones, less than 65% of which are singletons. This chain joins TRBV4-1 and TRBJ2-7; possibly TRBD2 for D (7 bases). The material sequenced was CD8+ T cells sorted from blood. The sequence derives from a human donor in good health. DNA for the CDR3: TGCGCCAGCAGCCACGGAGTGGGGGAGGGGGGAGAAAAGTACTTC. The encoded protein is CASSHGVGEGGEKYF.